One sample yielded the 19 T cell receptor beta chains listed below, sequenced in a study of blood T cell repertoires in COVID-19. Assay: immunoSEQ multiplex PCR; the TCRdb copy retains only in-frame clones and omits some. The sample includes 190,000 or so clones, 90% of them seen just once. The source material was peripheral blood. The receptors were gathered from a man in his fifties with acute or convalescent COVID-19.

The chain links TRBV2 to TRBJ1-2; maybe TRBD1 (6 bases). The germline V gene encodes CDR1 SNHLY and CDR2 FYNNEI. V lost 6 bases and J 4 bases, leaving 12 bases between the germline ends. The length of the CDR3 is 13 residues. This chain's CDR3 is CASREEQGYGYTF. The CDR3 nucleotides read TGTGCCAGCAGAGAGGAACAGGGCTATGGCTACACCTTC.

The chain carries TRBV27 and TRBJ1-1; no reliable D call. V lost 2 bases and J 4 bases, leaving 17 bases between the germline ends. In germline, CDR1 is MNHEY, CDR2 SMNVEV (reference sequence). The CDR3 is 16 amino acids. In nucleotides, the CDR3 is TGTGCCAGCAGTTTAAGGCCCTCCGTAGCCGGCACTGAAGCTTTCTTT. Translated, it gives CASSLRPSVAGTEAFF.

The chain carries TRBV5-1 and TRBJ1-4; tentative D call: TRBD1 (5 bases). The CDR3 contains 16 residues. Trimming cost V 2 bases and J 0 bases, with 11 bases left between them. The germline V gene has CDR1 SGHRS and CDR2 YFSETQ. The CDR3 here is CASSFGGFATNEKLFF. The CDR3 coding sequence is TGCGCCAGCAGCTTCGGGGGTTTCGCAACTAATGAAAAACTGTTTTTT.

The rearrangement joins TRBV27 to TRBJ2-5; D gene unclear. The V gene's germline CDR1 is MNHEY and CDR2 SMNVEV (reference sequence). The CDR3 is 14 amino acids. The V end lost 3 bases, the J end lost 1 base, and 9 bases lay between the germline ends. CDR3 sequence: CASSLGSLQETQYF. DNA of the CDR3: TGTGCCAGCAGTTTGGGCAGCCTCCAAGAGACCCAGTACTTC.

CDR3 in DNA: TGTGCCAGCAGCTTAAGGGGGCCGAGGGGGCGGCTAGCGGGACCCTACAATGAGCAGTTCTTC. Translating it yields CASSLRGPRGRLAGPYNEQFF. This chain connects TRBV7-3 to TRBJ2-1; TRBD2 aligns across 9 bases. Germline values: CDR1 SGHTA, CDR2 FQGTGA. J gave up 2 bases and V 1 base, and 18 bases lay outside the gene matches. The CDR3 spans 21 residues.

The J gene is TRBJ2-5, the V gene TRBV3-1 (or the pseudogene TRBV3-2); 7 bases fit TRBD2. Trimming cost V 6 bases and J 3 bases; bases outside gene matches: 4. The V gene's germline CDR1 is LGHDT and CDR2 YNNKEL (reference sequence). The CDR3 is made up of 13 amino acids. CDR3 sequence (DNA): TGTGCCAGCAGTGACGGGACTAAAGAGACCCAGTACTTC. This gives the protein CASSDGTKETQYF.

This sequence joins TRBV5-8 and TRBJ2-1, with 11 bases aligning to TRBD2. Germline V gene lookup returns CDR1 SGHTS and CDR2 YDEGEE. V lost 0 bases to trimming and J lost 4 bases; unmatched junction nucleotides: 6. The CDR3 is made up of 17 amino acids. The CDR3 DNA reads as TGTGCCAGCAGCTTGGGACTAGCGGGATTGCGTTACAATGAGCAGTTCTTC. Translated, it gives CASSLGLAGLRYNEQFF.

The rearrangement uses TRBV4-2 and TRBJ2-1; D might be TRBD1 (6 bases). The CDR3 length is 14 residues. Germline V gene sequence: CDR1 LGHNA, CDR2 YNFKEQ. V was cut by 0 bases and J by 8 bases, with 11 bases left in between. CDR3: CASSQDLKGDEQFF. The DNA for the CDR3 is TGTGCCAGCAGCCAAGATTTGAAGGGGGATGAGCAGTTCTTC.

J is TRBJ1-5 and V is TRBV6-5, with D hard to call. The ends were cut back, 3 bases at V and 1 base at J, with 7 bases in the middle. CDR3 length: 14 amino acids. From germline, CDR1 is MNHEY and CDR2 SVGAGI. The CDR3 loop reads CASSYSQSNQPQHF. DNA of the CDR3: TGTGCCAGCAGTTATTCCCAGAGCAATCAGCCCCAGCATTTT.

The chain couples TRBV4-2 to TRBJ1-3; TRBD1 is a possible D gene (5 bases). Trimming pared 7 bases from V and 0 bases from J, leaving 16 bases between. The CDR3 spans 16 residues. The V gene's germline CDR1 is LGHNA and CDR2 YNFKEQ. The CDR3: CASTTDGASSGNTIYF. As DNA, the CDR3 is TGTGCCAGCACTACCGATGGGGCGAGCTCTGGAAACACCATATATTTT.

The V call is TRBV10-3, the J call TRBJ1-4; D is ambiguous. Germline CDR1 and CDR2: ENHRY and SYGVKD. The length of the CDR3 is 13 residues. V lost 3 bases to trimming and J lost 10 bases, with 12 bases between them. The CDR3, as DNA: TGTGCCATCAGTGAAGCGTCTGAGGGAAAACTGTTTTTT. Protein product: CAISEASEGKLFF.

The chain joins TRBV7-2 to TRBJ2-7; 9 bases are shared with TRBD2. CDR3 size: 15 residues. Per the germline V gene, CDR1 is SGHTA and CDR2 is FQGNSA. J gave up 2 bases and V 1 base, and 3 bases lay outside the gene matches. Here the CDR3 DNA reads TGTGCCAGCAGCTTAGGGACTAGCGTTACCTACGAGCAGTACTTC. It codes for CASSLGTSVTYEQYF.

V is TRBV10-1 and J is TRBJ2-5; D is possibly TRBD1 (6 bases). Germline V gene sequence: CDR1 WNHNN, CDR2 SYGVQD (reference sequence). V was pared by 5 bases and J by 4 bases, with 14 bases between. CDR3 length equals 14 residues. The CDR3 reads CASSQSGVRETQYF. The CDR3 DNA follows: TGCGCCAGCAGTCAATCAGGGGTAAGAGAGACCCAGTACTTC.

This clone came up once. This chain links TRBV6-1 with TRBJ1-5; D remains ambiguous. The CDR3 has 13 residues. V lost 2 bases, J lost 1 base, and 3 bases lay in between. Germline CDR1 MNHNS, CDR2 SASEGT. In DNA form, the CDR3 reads TGTGCCAGCAGTGAACGGAGCAATCAGCCCCAGCATTTT. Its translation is CASSERSNQPQHF.

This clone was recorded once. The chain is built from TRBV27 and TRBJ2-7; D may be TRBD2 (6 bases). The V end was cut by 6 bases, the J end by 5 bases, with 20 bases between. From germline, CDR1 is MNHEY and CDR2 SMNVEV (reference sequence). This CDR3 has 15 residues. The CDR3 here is CASRRTPLAQDEQYF. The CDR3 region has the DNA TGTGCCAGCAGACGGACCCCCCTAGCGCAGGACGAGCAGTACTTC.

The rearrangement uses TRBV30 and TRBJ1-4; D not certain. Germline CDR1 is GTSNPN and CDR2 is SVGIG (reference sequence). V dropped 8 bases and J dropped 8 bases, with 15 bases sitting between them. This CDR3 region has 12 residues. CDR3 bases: TGTGCCGCCCTTGGAGGTTCGGAAAAACTGTTTTTT. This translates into CAALGGSEKLFF.

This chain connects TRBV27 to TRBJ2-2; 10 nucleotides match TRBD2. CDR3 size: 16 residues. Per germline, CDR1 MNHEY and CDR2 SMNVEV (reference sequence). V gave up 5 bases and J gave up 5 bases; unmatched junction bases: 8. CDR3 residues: CASSVLAGGITGELFF. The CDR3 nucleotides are TGTGCCAGCAGTGTTTTAGCGGGAGGCATAACCGGGGAGCTGTTTTTT.

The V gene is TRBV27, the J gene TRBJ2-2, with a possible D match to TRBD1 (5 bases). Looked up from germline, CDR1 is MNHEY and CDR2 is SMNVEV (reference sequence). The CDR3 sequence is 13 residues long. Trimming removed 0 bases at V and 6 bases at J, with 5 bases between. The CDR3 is CASSLSGPGELFF. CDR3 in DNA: TGTGCCAGCAGTTTATCGGGGCCCGGGGAGCTGTTTTTT.

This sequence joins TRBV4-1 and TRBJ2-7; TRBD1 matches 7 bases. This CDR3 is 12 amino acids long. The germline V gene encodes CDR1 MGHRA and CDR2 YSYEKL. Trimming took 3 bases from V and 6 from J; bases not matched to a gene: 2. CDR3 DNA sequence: TGCGCCAGCAGCCACTCAGGGGGCGAGCAGTACTTC. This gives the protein CASSHSGGEQYF.